This T cell receptor (beta chain) was obtained from a study of CD8+CD57+ T cells in acquired aplastic anemia. Study as a whole: Each DNA sample taken from sorted CD4+ and CD8+ cells came to 2.5 to 4 ug on average.

Genomic DNA served as template for TCR beta VDJ and CDR3 profiling. TCRdb passed the reads through MiXCR, listing each CDR3 protein once. The sample shows under 200,000 distinct CDR3 sequences, 40% to 50% of them seen only once. The CDR3 extends over 13 amino acids. The V end was cut by 5 bases, the J end by 4 bases, with 11 bases between. Germline V gene lookup returns CDR1 MNHEY and CDR2 SMNVEV (reference sequence). Individuals selected for sequencing had exhibited CD8+CD57+ cell expansion on flow cytometry. Concerning this clonotype itself: A much larger clone sits a single nucleotide away, making a read error possible. Without the conserved terminal phenylalanine or tryptophan, this CDR3 likely stems from a read error.

This chain connects TRBV27 to TRBJ1-2; D gene uncertain. The clonotype originates from a human donor with aplastic anemia. The specimen was sorted CD4+, CD8+, or CD8+CD57+ T cells (not recorded which) from PBMCs. The CDR3 bases are TGTGCCAGCAGTCCATCCTATCTCTATGGCTACACCCTC. Protein sequence: CASSPSYLYGYTL.